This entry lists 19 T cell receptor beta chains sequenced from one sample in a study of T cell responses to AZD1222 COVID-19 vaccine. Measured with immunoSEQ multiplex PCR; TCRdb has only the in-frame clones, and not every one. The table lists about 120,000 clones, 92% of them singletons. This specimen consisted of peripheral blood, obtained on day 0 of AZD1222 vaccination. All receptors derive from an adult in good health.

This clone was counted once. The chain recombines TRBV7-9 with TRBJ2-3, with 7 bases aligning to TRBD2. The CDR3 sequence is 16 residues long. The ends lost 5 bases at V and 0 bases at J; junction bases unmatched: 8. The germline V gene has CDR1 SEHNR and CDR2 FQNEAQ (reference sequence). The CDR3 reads CASSRTRTTSTDTQYF. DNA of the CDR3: TGTGCCAGCAGCAGGACTAGGACCACTAGCACAGATACGCAGTATTTT.

The CDR3 sequence is CASSPPSQPNYGYTF. CDR3 DNA: TGTGCCAGCTCACCACCGTCGCAGCCTAACTATGGCTACACCTTC. The V call is TRBV18, the J call TRBJ1-2; D call uncertain. The CDR3 totals 15 residues. The V end lost 0 bases, the J end lost 0 bases, and 8 bases lay between the germline ends. CDR1 and CDR2 from the germline V gene are KGHSH and LQKENI.

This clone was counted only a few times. The CDR3 region has the DNA TGTGCCAGCGGGCCCTGGGCGCGGGAGCAGTTCTTC. Residues: CASGPWAREQFF. The V gene is TRBV27, the J gene TRBJ2-1; no clear D gene. Germline CDR1 MNHEY, CDR2 SMNVEV (reference sequence). The CDR3 length is 12 residues. With 8 bases removed from V and 10 bases from J, the gap between germline ends came to 15 bases.

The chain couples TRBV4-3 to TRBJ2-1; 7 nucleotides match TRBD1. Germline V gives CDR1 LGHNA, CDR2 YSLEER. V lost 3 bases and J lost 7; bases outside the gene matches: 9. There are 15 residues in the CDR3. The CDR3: CASSQTSGGPNEQFF. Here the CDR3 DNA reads TGCGCCAGCAGCCAGACCTCAGGGGGTCCGAATGAGCAGTTCTTC.

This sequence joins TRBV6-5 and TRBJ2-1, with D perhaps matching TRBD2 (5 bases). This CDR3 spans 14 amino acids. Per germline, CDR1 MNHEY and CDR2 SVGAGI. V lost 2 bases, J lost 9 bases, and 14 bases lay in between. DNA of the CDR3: TGTGCCAGCAGTTACACCGCGGGCCGAGTTGAGCAGTTCTTC. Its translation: CASSYTAGRVEQFF.

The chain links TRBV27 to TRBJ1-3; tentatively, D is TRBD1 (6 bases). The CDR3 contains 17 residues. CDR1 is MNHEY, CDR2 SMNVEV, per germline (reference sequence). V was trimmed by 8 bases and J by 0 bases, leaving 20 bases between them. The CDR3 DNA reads TGTGCCAGCCGGAAAGATTTTAGGGGGATCTCTGGAAACACCATATATTTT. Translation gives CASRKDFRGISGNTIYF.

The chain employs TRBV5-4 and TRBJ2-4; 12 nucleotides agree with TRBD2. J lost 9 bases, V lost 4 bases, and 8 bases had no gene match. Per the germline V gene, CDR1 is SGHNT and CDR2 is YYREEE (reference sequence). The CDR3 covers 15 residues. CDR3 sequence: CASSQPTSGRGIQYF. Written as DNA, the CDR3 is TGTGCCAGCAGCCAGCCGACTAGCGGGAGAGGCATTCAGTACTTC.

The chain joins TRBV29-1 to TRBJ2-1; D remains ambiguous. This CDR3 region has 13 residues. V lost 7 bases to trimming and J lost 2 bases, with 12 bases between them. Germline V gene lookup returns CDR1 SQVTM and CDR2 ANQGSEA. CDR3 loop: CSAIPQPYNEQFF. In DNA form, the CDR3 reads TGCAGCGCAATCCCCCAGCCCTACAATGAGCAGTTCTTC.

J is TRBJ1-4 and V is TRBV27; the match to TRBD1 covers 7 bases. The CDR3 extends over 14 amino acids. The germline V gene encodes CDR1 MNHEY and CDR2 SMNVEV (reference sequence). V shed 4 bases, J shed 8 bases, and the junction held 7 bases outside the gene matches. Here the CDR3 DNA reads TGTGCCAGCAGTTCGGGACAGTCGGGGGAAAAACTGTTTTTT. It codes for CASSSGQSGEKLFF.

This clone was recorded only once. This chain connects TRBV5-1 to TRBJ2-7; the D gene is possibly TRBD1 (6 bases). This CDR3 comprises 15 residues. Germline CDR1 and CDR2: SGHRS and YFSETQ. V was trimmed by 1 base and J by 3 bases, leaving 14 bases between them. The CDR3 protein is CASSLSAGEGYEQYV. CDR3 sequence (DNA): TGCGCCAGCAGCTTGTCAGCAGGGGAAGGCTACGAGCAGTACGTC.

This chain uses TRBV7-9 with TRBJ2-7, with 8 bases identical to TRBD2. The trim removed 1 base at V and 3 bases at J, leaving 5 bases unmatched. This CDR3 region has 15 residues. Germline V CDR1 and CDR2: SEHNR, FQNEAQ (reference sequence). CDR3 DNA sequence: TGTGCCAGCAGCTTAGGAGGAAGCGGGAGCTACGAGCAGTACGTC. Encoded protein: CASSLGGSGSYEQYV.

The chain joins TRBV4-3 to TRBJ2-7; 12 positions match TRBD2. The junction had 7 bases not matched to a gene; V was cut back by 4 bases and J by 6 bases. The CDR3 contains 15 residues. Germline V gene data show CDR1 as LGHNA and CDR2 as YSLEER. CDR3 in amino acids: CASSRGLAGPREQYV. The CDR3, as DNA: TGCGCCAGCAGCCGAGGACTAGCGGGGCCCCGCGAGCAGTACGTC.

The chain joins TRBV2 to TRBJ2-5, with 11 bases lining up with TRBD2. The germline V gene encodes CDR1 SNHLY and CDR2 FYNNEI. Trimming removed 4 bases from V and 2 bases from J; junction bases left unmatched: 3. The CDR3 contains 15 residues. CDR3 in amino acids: CASSARTSGQETQYF. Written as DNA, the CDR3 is TGTGCCAGCAGTGCCCGGACTAGCGGGCAAGAGACCCAGTACTTC. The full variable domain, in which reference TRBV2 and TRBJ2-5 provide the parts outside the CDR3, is EPEVTQTPSHQVTQMGQEVILRCVPISNHLYFYWYRQILGQKVEFLVSFYNNEISEKSEIFDDQFSVERPDGSNFTLKIRSTKLEDSAMYFCASSARTSGQETQYFGPGTRLLVL.

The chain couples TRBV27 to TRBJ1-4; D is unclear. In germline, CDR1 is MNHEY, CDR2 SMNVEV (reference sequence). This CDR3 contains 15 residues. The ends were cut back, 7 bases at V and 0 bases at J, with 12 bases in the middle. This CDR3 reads CASTSEGATNEKLFF. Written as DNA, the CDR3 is TGTGCCAGCACTTCTGAGGGCGCAACTAATGAAAAACTGTTTTTT.

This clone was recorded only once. CDR3 loop: CASSHPPGNSNTEAFF. In DNA form, the CDR3 reads TGTGCCAGCAGCCACCCCCCGGGGAATTCGAACACTGAAGCTTTCTTT. This sequence joins TRBV5-4 and TRBJ1-1; D not certain. Per the germline V gene, CDR1 is SGHNT and CDR2 is YYREEE (reference sequence). The V and J ends lost 4 bases and 1 base respectively, with 17 bases between them. The CDR3 consists of 16 residues.

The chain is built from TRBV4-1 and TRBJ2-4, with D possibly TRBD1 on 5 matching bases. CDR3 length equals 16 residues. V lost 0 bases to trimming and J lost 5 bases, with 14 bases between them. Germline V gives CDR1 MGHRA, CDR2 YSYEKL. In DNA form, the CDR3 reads TGCGCCAGCAGCCAAGACGTCAGGGTAGGGGAAAACATTCAGTACTTC. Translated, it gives CASSQDVRVGENIQYF.

The CDR3 DNA reads TGTGCCAGCAGCATAGCGTGGCGGTCCGGGACCCAGTACTTC. Its protein product is CASSIAWRSGTQYF. V is TRBV11-3 and J is TRBJ2-5, with D perhaps matching TRBD2 (5 bases). V was clipped by 5 bases and J by 7 bases, with 17 bases between them. There are 14 residues in the CDR3. Germline lookup yields CDR1 SGHNT and CDR2 YENEEA.

The CDR3 loop reads CASSYGDREPSTQYF. The CDR3 region has the DNA TGTGCCAGCAGCTACGGGGACAGGGAGCCTTCTACCCAGTACTTC. This rearrangement joins TRBV5-8 to TRBJ2-5; 9 bases match TRBD1. The ends lost 3 bases at V and 8 bases at J; junction bases unmatched: 11. CDR3 size: 15 residues. The germline V gene encodes CDR1 SGHTS and CDR2 YDEGEE.

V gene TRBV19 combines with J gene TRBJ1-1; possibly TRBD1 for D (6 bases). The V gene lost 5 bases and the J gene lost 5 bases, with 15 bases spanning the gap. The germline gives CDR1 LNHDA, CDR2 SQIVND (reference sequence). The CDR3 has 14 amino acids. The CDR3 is CASSPSIQGTEAFF. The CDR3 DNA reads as TGTGCCAGTAGTCCAAGCATTCAGGGGACTGAAGCTTTCTTT.